These 3 T cell receptor beta chains share one sample of origin, sequenced in a study of blood T cell repertoires in COVID-19. Profiling relied on immunoSEQ multiplex PCR, and the TCRdb table lists in-frame clones only, not all of them. The sample contains some 460,000 clones, about 89% of which appear only once. The sequenced material came from peripheral blood. These TCRs come from a woman aged 30 to 39 with acute or convalescent COVID-19.

The chain links TRBV5-1 to TRBJ2-7; TRBD1 aligns across 8 bases. The germline V gene encodes CDR1 SGHRS and CDR2 YFSETQ. The J segment lost 3 bases and the V segment lost 3 bases, leaving 2 bases of the junction unmatched. The CDR3 has 13 amino acids. CDR3 residues: CASSSGTGYEQYF. The CDR3 DNA reads as TGCGCCAGCAGCTCCGGGACAGGCTACGAGCAGTACTTC.

The chain uses TRBV5-5 and TRBJ2-7, with D maybe TRBD1 (6 bases). Germline values: CDR1 SGHKS, CDR2 YYEKEE (reference sequence). V lost 1 base and J 5 bases, leaving 10 bases between the germline ends. The CDR3 runs to 13 residues. The CDR3 reads CASSLRTVHEQYF. In DNA form, the CDR3 reads TGTGCCAGCAGCTTGCGGACAGTCCACGAGCAGTACTTC.

This chain uses TRBV28 with TRBJ2-7, with unresolved D. The ends were cut back, 5 bases at V and 3 bases at J, with 8 bases in the middle. CDR1 and CDR2 (germline): MDHEN, SYDVKM. The CDR3 runs to 12 residues. The CDR3 region is CASSASYYEQYF. Written as DNA, the CDR3 is TGTGCCAGCAGTGCGAGTTACTACGAGCAGTACTTC.